This is a list of T cell receptor beta chains from one sample in a study of T cells in Graves' hyperthyroidism and ophthalmopathy. TCRdb re-derived calls from the multiplex PCR reads in MiXCR, one entry per CDR3 protein. The sample has 500,000 to 750,000 distinct CDR3 sequences; approximately 14% are singletons. The sample consisted of blood. These receptors were collected from a woman aged 30 to 39 with Graves' hyperthyroidism. Both conserved end residues are part of each CDR3. Each record gives: V gene, clone size, D gene, CDR3 length, J gene, CDR3 protein, CDR3 DNA. D genes are given only for firm matches. Clone size appears in some rows only: once, few, many, or a class for an expanded clone.

v_call: TRBV6-2/TRBV6-3; clone_size: few; d_call: TRBD2; cdr3_length: 19; j_call: TRBJ2-3; cdr3_aa: CASSYLRLAGGRNTDTQYF; cdr3_nt: TGTGCCAGCAGTTACCTACGACTAGCGGGAGGGAGGAACACAGATACGCAGTATTTT
v_call: TRBV5-1; clone_size: many; d_call: -; cdr3_length: 13; j_call: TRBJ1-2; cdr3_aa: CASSSDPNYGYTF; cdr3_nt: TGCGCCAGCAGCTCCGACCCTAACTATGGCTACACCTTC
v_call: TRBV4-2; clone_size: -; d_call: TRBD2; cdr3_length: 15; j_call: TRBJ2-1; cdr3_aa: CASSPSGALSNEQFF; cdr3_nt: TGTGCCAGCAGTCCCAGCGGGGCATTAAGCAATGAGCAGTTCTTC
v_call: TRBV7-2; clone_size: many; d_call: -; cdr3_length: 14; j_call: TRBJ2-3; cdr3_aa: CASSPRTDPGTQYF; cdr3_nt: TGTGCCAGCAGCCCGCGGACGGACCCAGGTACGCAGTATTTT
v_call: TRBV12-3/TRBV12-4; clone_size: many; d_call: -; cdr3_length: 14; j_call: TRBJ2-2; cdr3_aa: CASRGIVDTGELFF; cdr3_nt: TGTGCCAGCAGGGGGATAGTGGACACCGGGGAGCTGTTTTTT
v_call: TRBV20-1; clone_size: -; d_call: -; cdr3_length: 18; j_call: TRBJ2-3; cdr3_aa: CSARSYERRQDNTDTQYF; cdr3_nt: TGCAGTGCTAGATCCTATGAGCGGAGACAAGACAACACAGATACGCAGTATTTT
v_call: TRBV6-1; clone_size: many; d_call: -; cdr3_length: 14; j_call: TRBJ1-5; cdr3_aa: CASSGSGYSQPQHF; cdr3_nt: TGTGCCAGCAGTGGTTCAGGGTACAGTCAGCCCCAGCATTTT
v_call: TRBV18; clone_size: many; d_call: TRBD2; cdr3_length: 16; j_call: TRBJ2-7; cdr3_aa: CASSPPPSGANYEQYF; cdr3_nt: TGTGCCAGCTCACCACCCCCTAGCGGGGCCAACTACGAGCAGTACTTC
v_call: TRBV2; clone_size: many; d_call: -; cdr3_length: 13; j_call: TRBJ2-7; cdr3_aa: CASILGPTGEQYF; cdr3_nt: TGTGCCAGCATATTGGGACCTACGGGAGAGCAGTACTTC
v_call: TRBV3-1; clone_size: many; d_call: -; cdr3_length: 14; j_call: TRBJ2-7; cdr3_aa: CASSLTGIPYEQYF; cdr3_nt: TGTGCCAGCAGCCTTACGGGAATCCCCTACGAGCAGTACTTC
v_call: TRBV6-1; clone_size: many; d_call: TRBD2; cdr3_length: 14; j_call: TRBJ2-3; cdr3_aa: CASRTSGTTDTQYF; cdr3_nt: TGTGCCAGCAGAACTAGCGGGACGACAGATACGCAGTATTTT
v_call: TRBV27; clone_size: many; d_call: -; cdr3_length: 15; j_call: TRBJ2-5; cdr3_aa: CASSNRLGQLETQYF; cdr3_nt: TGTGCCAGCAGTAATCGACTAGGGCAGTTGGAGACCCAGTACTTC
v_call: TRBV30; clone_size: many; d_call: -; cdr3_length: 12; j_call: TRBJ1-1; cdr3_aa: CAWSVPGTEAFF; cdr3_nt: TGTGCCTGGAGTGTACCAGGGACTGAAGCTTTCTTT
v_call: TRBV7-6; clone_size: many; d_call: TRBD2; cdr3_length: 16; j_call: TRBJ2-1; cdr3_aa: CASSLLGLAGNNEQFF; cdr3_nt: TGTGCCAGCAGCTTATTAGGACTAGCGGGGAACAATGAGCAGTTCTTC
v_call: TRBV10-1; clone_size: many; d_call: -; cdr3_length: 12; j_call: TRBJ1-2; cdr3_aa: CATWTESDGYTF; cdr3_nt: TGCGCCACATGGACGGAGAGCGATGGCTACACCTTC
v_call: TRBV6-2/TRBV6-3; clone_size: many; d_call: -; cdr3_length: 13; j_call: TRBJ2-1; cdr3_aa: CASRATSLNEQFF; cdr3_nt: TGTGCCAGCAGGGCTACTAGTTTGAATGAGCAGTTCTTC
v_call: TRBV20-1; clone_size: many; d_call: -; cdr3_length: 13; j_call: TRBJ2-7; cdr3_aa: CSARDHSEYEQYF; cdr3_nt: TGCAGTGCTAGAGATCATAGTGAGTACGAGCAGTACTTC
v_call: TRBV7-9; clone_size: many; d_call: TRBD2; cdr3_length: 14; j_call: TRBJ2-7; cdr3_aa: CASSLGTSGDEQYF; cdr3_nt: TGTGCCAGCAGCCTCGGGACTAGCGGCGACGAGCAGTACTTC
v_call: TRBV6-1; clone_size: -; d_call: TRBD1; cdr3_length: 17; j_call: TRBJ2-5; cdr3_aa: CASSGGQGVGGQETQYF; cdr3_nt: TGTGCCAGCAGTGGGGGACAGGGAGTAGGAGGGCAAGAGACCCAGTACTTC
v_call: TRBV6-1; clone_size: -; d_call: TRBD1; cdr3_length: 16; j_call: TRBJ1-2; cdr3_aa: CASSNPGTGQNYGYTF; cdr3_nt: TGTGCCAGCAGCAATCCCGGGACAGGGCAGAACTATGGCTACACCTTC
v_call: TRBV20-1; clone_size: many; d_call: TRBD1; cdr3_length: 15; j_call: TRBJ2-7; cdr3_aa: CSARYGTGLTYEQYF; cdr3_nt: TGCAGTGCTAGATACGGGACAGGGCTAACCTACGAGCAGTACTTC
v_call: TRBV7-2; clone_size: many; d_call: -; cdr3_length: 16; j_call: TRBJ2-4; cdr3_aa: CASSPWGLQAKNIQYF; cdr3_nt: TGTGCCAGCAGCCCGTGGGGACTTCAGGCCAAAAACATTCAGTACTTC
v_call: TRBV6-1; clone_size: few; d_call: TRBD1; cdr3_length: 16; j_call: TRBJ1-5; cdr3_aa: CASSSTGTGENQPQHF; cdr3_nt: TGTGCCAGCAGTTCAACCGGGACAGGGGAGAATCAGCCCCAGCATTTT
v_call: TRBV29-1; clone_size: few; d_call: TRBD2; cdr3_length: 20; j_call: TRBJ2-3; cdr3_aa: CSVGTPPISTSGSSTDTQYF; cdr3_nt: TGCAGCGTTGGCACACCCCCTATCTCCACTAGCGGTTCTAGCACAGATACGCAGTATTTT
v_call: TRBV20-1; clone_size: once; d_call: -; cdr3_length: 15; j_call: TRBJ2-7; cdr3_aa: CSAGGGGQGAYEQYF; cdr3_nt: TGCAGTGCAGGGGGGGGGGGTCAGGGGGCTTACGAGCAGTACTTC
v_call: TRBV27; clone_size: many; d_call: TRBD1; cdr3_length: 17; j_call: TRBJ1-4; cdr3_aa: CASSSRLEGTDNEKLFF; cdr3_nt: TGTGCCAGCAGTTCCCGACTGGAAGGGACAGACAATGAAAAACTGTTTTTT
v_call: TRBV12-3/TRBV12-4; clone_size: many; d_call: TRBD1; cdr3_length: 15; j_call: TRBJ1-5; cdr3_aa: CASSLGTGADQPQHF; cdr3_nt: TGTGCCAGCAGTTTAGGGACAGGGGCGGATCAGCCCCAGCATTTT
v_call: TRBV7-9; clone_size: few; d_call: -; cdr3_length: 17; j_call: TRBJ1-4; cdr3_aa: CASSPPSAGPHNEKLFF; cdr3_nt: TGTGCCAGCAGCCCACCATCCGCGGGACCGCATAATGAAAAACTGTTTTTT
v_call: TRBV7-3; clone_size: -; d_call: -; cdr3_length: 13; j_call: TRBJ2-7; cdr3_aa: CASSLSTVGEQYF; cdr3_nt: TGTGCCAGCAGCTTATCTACAGTAGGCGAGCAGTACTTC
v_call: TRBV28; clone_size: many; d_call: -; cdr3_length: 14; j_call: TRBJ2-1; cdr3_aa: CASSPRGVIYEQFF; cdr3_nt: TGTGCCAGCAGCCCCAGGGGCGTCATATATGAGCAGTTCTTC
v_call: TRBV6-1; clone_size: -; d_call: -; cdr3_length: 15; j_call: TRBJ1-5; cdr3_aa: CASSEVWGADQPQHF; cdr3_nt: TGTGCCAGCAGTGAAGTTTGGGGCGCCGATCAGCCCCAGCATTTT
v_call: TRBV28; clone_size: many; d_call: TRBD1; cdr3_length: 18; j_call: TRBJ1-3; cdr3_aa: CASSLSTPDRVDGNTIYF; cdr3_nt: TGTGCCAGCAGTTTATCGACGCCGGACAGGGTGGATGGAAACACCATATATTTT
v_call: TRBV19; clone_size: -; d_call: -; cdr3_length: 13; j_call: TRBJ1-1; cdr3_aa: CASSIGMNTEAFF; cdr3_nt: TGTGCCAGTAGTATAGGTATGAACACTGAAGCTTTCTTT
v_call: TRBV11-2; clone_size: -; d_call: -; cdr3_length: 13; j_call: TRBJ2-7; cdr3_aa: CASRRGRGSEQYF; cdr3_nt: TGTGCCAGCAGGAGGGGCCGGGGATCCGAGCAGTACTTC
v_call: TRBV11-1; clone_size: -; d_call: TRBD2; cdr3_length: 16; j_call: TRBJ2-1; cdr3_aa: CASSLSGRGNYNEQFF; cdr3_nt: TGTGCCAGCAGCTTAAGCGGGAGGGGGAACTACAATGAGCAGTTCTTC
v_call: TRBV2; clone_size: many; d_call: TRBD2; cdr3_length: 15; j_call: TRBJ2-1; cdr3_aa: CASSRERERYNEQFF; cdr3_nt: TGTGCCAGCAGTAGGGAGCGGGAGAGATACAATGAGCAGTTCTTC
v_call: TRBV7-2; clone_size: many; d_call: -; cdr3_length: 13; j_call: TRBJ2-3; cdr3_aa: CASSLGGVNTQYF; cdr3_nt: TGTGCCAGCAGCTTAGGTGGAGTGAATACGCAGTATTTT
v_call: TRBV27; clone_size: few; d_call: -; cdr3_length: 15; j_call: TRBJ1-1; cdr3_aa: CASSSFQGTATEAFF; cdr3_nt: TGTGCCAGCAGTTCCTTCCAGGGAACTGCCACTGAAGCTTTCTTT
v_call: TRBV7-8; clone_size: many; d_call: -; cdr3_length: 13; j_call: TRBJ2-4; cdr3_aa: CASSLEGRDIQYF; cdr3_nt: TGTGCCAGCAGCTTAGAGGGGAGAGACATTCAGTACTTC
v_call: TRBV27; clone_size: many; d_call: TRBD2; cdr3_length: 16; j_call: TRBJ2-1; cdr3_aa: CASSLVLAGEGDEQFF; cdr3_nt: TGTGCCAGCAGTTTAGTCCTAGCGGGAGAGGGGGATGAGCAGTTCTTC
v_call: TRBV12-3/TRBV12-4; clone_size: -; d_call: -; cdr3_length: 13; j_call: TRBJ1-1; cdr3_aa: CASRPQASFGAFF; cdr3_nt: TGTGCCAGCAGGCCCCAAGCCAGTTTTGGGGCTTTCTTT
v_call: TRBV30; clone_size: -; d_call: -; cdr3_length: 15; j_call: TRBJ2-6; cdr3_aa: CAWSQGAGEANVLTF; cdr3_nt: TGTGCCTGGAGCCAGGGGGCGGGGGAGGCCAACGTCCTGACTTTC
v_call: TRBV12-3/TRBV12-4; clone_size: -; d_call: -; cdr3_length: 15; j_call: TRBJ2-7; cdr3_aa: CASSLTTSISYEQCF; cdr3_nt: TGTGCCAGCAGTTTGACGACATCTATCTCCTACGAGCAGTGCTTC